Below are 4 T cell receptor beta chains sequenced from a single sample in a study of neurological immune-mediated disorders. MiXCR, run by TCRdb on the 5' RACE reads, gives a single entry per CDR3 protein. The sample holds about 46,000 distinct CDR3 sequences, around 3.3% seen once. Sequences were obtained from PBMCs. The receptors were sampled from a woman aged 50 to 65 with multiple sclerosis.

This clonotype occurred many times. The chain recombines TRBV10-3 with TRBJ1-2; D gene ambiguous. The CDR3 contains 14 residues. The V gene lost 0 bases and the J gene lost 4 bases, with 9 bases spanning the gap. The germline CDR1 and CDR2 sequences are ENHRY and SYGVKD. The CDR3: CAISESRGTYGYTF. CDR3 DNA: TGTGCCATCAGTGAGTCAAGAGGCACCTATGGCTACACCTTC.

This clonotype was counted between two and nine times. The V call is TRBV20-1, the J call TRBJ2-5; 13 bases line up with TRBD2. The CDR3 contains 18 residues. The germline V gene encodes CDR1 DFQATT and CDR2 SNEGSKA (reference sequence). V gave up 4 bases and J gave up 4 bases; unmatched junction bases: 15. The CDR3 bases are TGCAGTGCTAACAATTGGGGAACTAGCGGGGGGGTTCCAGAGACCCAGTACTTC. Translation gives CSANNWGTSGGVPETQYF.

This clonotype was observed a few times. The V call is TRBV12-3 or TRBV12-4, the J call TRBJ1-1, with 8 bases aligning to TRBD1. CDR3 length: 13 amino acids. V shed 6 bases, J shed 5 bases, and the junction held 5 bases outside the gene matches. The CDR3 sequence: CASRETGETEAFF. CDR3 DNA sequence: TGTGCCAGCAGAGAGACAGGGGAAACTGAAGCTTTCTTT.

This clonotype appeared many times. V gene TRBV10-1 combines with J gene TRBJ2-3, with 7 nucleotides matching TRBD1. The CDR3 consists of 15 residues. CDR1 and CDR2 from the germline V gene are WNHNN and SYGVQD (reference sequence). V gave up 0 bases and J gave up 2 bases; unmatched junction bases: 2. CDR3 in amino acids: CASSESGTDTDTQYF. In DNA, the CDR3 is TGCGCCAGCAGTGAGTCGGGGACAGACACAGATACGCAGTATTTT.